The present T cell receptor (beta chain) was sequenced within a study of T-cell reconstitution after alpha-beta-depleted transplantation in children listed by TCRdb under 2016. Regarding the research as a whole: Using TCR repertoire profiling, the study followed T-cell immune reconstitution in a quantitative way in children after TCRalphabeta/CD19-depleted allogeneic hematopoietic cell transplantation.

This clonotype occurred a few times. Its specific antigen is unknown. Per-base qualities were not stored, and no clone one base away is much larger. The germline V gene (reference sequence) sets CDR1 to SEHNR and CDR2 to FQNEAQ. The CDR3 covers 16 residues, taking in both the cysteine and the phenylalanine. This entry keeps only the CDR3 DNA: 48 bases, framed from base 1. V is reduced by 8 bases and J by 0 bases, leaving a spacing of 18 bases between them. Libraries were built with PCR. Sequenced on an Illumina HiSeq 2500. To normalize quantification of the TCRbeta repertoire, the TCR libraries were built with molecular barcoding that relied on unique molecular identifiers. TCRdb trimmed the raw reads at Q25, called clones with MiXCR and kept productive beta chains. For every CDR3 protein sequence, its rows merge into one entry that carries the most common genes and DNA. Across this sample there are 250,000 to 350,000 distinct CDR3 sequences, with roughly 9.5% seen only once. Of the sample, 9.5% to 13% falls within the top ten clones.

The V gene is TRBV7-9 and the J gene is TRBJ2-3; possibly the D gene is TRBD2, per 5 matching bases. This specimen was PBMCs from the stem cell graft donor, taken from the stem cell graft. This clonotype was sampled from a human donor who donated a stem cell graft to a child with SCID. The nucleotides are TGTGCCAGCTCCTTGCGGGCTAGCACTAGCACAGATACGCAGTATTTT. The resulting protein is CASSLRASTSTDTQYF. Extended through the reference TRBV7-9 and TRBJ2-3 proteins, this CDR3 yields the full variable domain: DTGVSQNPRHKITKRGQNVTFRCDPISEHNRLYWYRQTLGQGPEFLTYFQNEAQLEKSRLLSDRFSAERPKGSFSTLEIQRTEQGDSAMYLCASSLRASTSTDTQYFGPGTRLTVL.